Below, one T cell receptor beta chain is given with its context. The record originates from a study of blood T cell repertoires in COVID-19. Study information: Collection of acute and convalescent COVID-19 samples took place in the United States, Italy and Spain. T cells, B-cell-depleted T cells, or PBMCs provided the cDNA or gDNA that served as material.

Germline CDR1 is SGHNT and CDR2 is YENEEA. The CDR3 consists of 15 residues. The V and J ends lost 1 base and 3 bases, in that order; junction bases with no gene match: 1. Here immunoSEQ multiplex PCR was the method, and the copy in TCRdb shows in-frame clones only, minus some. This table has 200,000 to 300,000 clones, around four fifths appearing once. The V and J genes are TRBV11-3 and TRBJ2-1; 9 bases line up with TRBD1. The specimen was peripheral blood. This clonotype originated in a man aged 55 to 70 with acute or convalescent COVID-19. Here the CDR3 DNA reads TGTGCCAGCAGCTTAGGACAGGGGGGCTACAATGAGCAGTTCTTC. As protein: CASSLGQGGYNEQFF.